This T cell receptor (beta chain) was obtained from a study of blood T cell repertoires in COVID-19. Study overall: COVID-19 samples, acute and convalescent, were from the United States, Italy and Spain. In each case, the material was cDNA or gDNA derived from T cells, B-cell-depleted T cells, or PBMCs.

Methods used by the authors: Nucleated cell counts were estimated from reference gene primer amplification. Some clones are missing from TCRdb's copy, which holds only in-frame ones; the method was immunoSEQ multiplex PCR. V, J and clone size were drawn from that table, and D and trimming were deduced from the DNA. The profile shows 100,000 to 150,000 clones, more than 60% of them singletons. V lost 1 base to trimming and J lost 5 bases; unmatched junction nucleotides: 10. This CDR3 spans 18 amino acids. Germline V gives CDR1 SGHTA, CDR2 FQGNSA. The specimen sequenced was peripheral blood. The chain carries TRBV7-2 and TRBJ2-5, with 13 nucleotides matching TRBD2. The receptor was isolated from a man between 50 and 59 years old with acute or convalescent COVID-19. CDR3 in DNA: TGTGCCAGCAGCTTAGTACTAGCGGGGGGGCCAATCCAGGAGACCCAGTACTTC. Translated: CASSLVLAGGPIQETQYF.